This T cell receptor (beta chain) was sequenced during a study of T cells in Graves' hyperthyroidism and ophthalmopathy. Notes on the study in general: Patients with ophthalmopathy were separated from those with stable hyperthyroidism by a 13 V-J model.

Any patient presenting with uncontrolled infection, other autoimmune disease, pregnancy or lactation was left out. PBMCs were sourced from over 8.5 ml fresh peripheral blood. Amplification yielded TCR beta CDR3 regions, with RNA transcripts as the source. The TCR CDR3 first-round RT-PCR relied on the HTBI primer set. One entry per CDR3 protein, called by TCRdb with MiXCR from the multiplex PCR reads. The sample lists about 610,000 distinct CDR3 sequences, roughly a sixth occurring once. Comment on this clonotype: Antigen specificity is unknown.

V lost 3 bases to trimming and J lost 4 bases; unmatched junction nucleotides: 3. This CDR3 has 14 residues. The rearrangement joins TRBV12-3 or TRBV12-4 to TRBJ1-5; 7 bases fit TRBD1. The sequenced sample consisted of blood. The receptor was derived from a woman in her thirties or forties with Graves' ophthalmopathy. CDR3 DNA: TGTGCCAGCAGTTTTTTGACAGGGAATCAGCCCCAGCATTTT. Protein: CASSFLTGNQPQHF.